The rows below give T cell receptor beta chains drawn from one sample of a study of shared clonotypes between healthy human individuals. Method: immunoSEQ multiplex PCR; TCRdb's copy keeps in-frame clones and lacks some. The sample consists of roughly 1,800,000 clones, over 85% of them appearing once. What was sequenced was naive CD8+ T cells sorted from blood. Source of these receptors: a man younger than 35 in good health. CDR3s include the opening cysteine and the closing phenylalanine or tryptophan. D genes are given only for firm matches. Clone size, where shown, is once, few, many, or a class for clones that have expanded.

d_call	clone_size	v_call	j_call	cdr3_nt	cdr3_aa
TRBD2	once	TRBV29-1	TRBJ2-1	TGCAGCGTTGTATTACGCGAACTAGCGGATAGAAATGAGCAGTTCTTC	CSVVLRELADRNEQFF
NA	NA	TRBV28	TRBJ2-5	TGTGCCAGCCACGACTATACGGGCAGTCTCGAAGAGACCCAGTACTTC	CASHDYTGSLEETQYF
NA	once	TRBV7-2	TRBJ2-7	TGTGCCAGCAGCCCGAGGGACAAAGACTACGAGCAGTACTTC	CASSPRDKDYEQYF
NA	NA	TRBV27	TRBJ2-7	TGTGCCAGCAGTGTGGGGGGGCCGGCCCTCTACGAGCAGTACTTC	CASSVGGPALYEQYF
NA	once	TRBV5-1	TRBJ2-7	TGCGCCAGCAGCTTGGATCCGGACTACGAGCAGTACTTC	CASSLDPDYEQYF
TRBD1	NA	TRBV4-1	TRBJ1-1	TGCGCCAGCAGCCTTACAGTCGGGACAGGGCTCACTGAAGCTTTCTTT	CASSLTVGTGLTEAFF
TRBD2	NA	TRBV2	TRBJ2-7	TGTGCCAGCAGTGTAAGCGGGAGCCTAAGCGAGCAGTACTTC	CASSVSGSLSEQYF
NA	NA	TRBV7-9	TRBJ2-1	TGTGCCAGCAGCTTGGACAACAATGAGCAGTTCTTC	CASSLDNNEQFF
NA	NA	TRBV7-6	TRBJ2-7	TGTGCCAGCAGCTTAGGAATCCAGGACGAGCAGTACTTC	CASSLGIQDEQYF
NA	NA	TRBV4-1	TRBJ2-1	TGCGCCAGCAGCCCAGAGGGGGGAGGTAGACCCGATGAGCAGTTCTTC	CASSPEGGGRPDEQFF
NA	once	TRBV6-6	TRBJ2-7	TGTGCCAGCGGGGTTGTAGCCGAGCAGTACTTC	CASGVVAEQYF
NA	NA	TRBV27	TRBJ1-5	TGTGCCAGCAGTATCACTAACGGGGTGAATCAGCCCCAGCATTTT	CASSITNGVNQPQHF
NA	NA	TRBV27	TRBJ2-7	TGTGCCAGCAGTTTCAGCGGCTCCTACGAGCAGTACTTC	CASSFSGSYEQYF
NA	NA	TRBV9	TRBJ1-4	TGTGCCAGCAGCGTAGAAGATGAAAAACTGTTTTTT	CASSVEDEKLFF
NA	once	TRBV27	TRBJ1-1	TGTGCCAGCAGCCTGACAGTTAACACTGAAGCTTTCTTT	CASSLTVNTEAFF
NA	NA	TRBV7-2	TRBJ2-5	TGTGCCAGCAGCTCGAGGCCGGACTTGCAAGAGACCCAGTACTTC	CASSSRPDLQETQYF
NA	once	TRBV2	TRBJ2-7	TGTGCCAGCAGCGACTCTCCGGGGGAGTACGAGCAGTACTTC	CASSDSPGEYEQYF
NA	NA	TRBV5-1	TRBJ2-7	TGCGCCAGCAGCCTACAGGGTTTCCACGAGCAGTACTTC	CASSLQGFHEQYF
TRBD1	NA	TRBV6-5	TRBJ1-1	TGTGCCAGCAGTCCGGGGACAGGTTTGAACACTGAAGCTTTCTTT	CASSPGTGLNTEAFF
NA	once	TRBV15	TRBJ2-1	TGTGCCACGAGGGAACTTTCAACTGACAATGAGCAGTTCTTC	CATRELSTDNEQFF
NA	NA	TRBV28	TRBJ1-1	TGTGCCAGCAGTTCGATACGGGCCGCTATTATGAACACTGAAGCTTTCTTT	CASSSIRAAIMNTEAFF
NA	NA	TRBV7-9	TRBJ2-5	TGTGCCAGCAGCTTAGATGTGGAAGAGACCCAGTACTTC	CASSLDVEETQYF
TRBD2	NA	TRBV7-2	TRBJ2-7	TGTGCCAGCAGCTCCACTAGCGGGAGGGCCATACCCTACGAGCAGTACTTC	CASSSTSGRAIPYEQYF
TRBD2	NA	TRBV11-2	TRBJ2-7	TGTGCCAGCAGCTTTCAGCGGGGGTCCTACGAGCAGTACTTC	CASSFQRGSYEQYF